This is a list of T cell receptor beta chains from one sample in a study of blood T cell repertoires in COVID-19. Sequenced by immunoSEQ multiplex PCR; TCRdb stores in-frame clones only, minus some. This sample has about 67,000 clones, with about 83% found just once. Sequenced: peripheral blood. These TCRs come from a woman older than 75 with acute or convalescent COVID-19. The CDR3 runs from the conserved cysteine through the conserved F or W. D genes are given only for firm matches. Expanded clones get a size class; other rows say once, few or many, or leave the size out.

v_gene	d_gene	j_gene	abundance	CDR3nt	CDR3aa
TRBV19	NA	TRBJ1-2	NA	TGTGCCAGTAGTATATCTACTCGGGACTATGGCTACACCTTC	CASSISTRDYGYTF
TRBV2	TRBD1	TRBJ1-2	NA	TGTGCCAGCAGTAAGACAGGGGTAGATGGCTACACCTTC	CASSKTGVDGYTF
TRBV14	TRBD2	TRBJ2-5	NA	TGTGCCAGCAGCCAAGGGCGTTATAGCGGGGGGCTCTACGAGACCCAGTACTTC	CASSQGRYSGGLYETQYF
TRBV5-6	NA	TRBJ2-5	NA	TGTGCCAGCAGCTTCTTTACTAGCCTAGAGACCCAGTACTTC	CASSFFTSLETQYF
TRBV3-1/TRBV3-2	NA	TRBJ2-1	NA	TGTGCCAGCAGCCAAGAGAAAGCGCGGAATGAGCAGTTCTTC	CASSQEKARNEQFF
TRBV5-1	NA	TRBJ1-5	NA	TGCGCCAGCAGCTTGGGGGAGGGACAGCCCCAGCATTTT	CASSLGEGQPQHF
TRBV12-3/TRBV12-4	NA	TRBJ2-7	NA	TGTGCCAGCAGTTTCGCGACAGGTCTCGAGCAGTACTTC	CASSFATGLEQYF
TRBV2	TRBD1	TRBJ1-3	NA	TGTGCCAGTCGCCCTCCGGGACAGGGGCCATTTTTTGGAAACACCATATATTTT	CASRPPGQGPFFGNTIYF
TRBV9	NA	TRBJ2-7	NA	TGTGCCAGCAGCCCTACCTATCGATCCTACGAGCAGTACTTC	CASSPTYRSYEQYF
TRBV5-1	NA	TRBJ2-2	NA	TGCGCCAGCAGCTTCTCCTCGAACACCGGGGAGCTGTTTTTT	CASSFSSNTGELFF
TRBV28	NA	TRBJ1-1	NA	TGTGCCAGCACCCCGTCGGGAGCAAACACTGAAGCTTTCTTT	CASTPSGANTEAFF
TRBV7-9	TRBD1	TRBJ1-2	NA	TGTGCCAGCAGCAATCGGACAGGGAATGGCTACACCTTC	CASSNRTGNGYTF
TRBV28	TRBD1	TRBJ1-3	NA	TGTGCCAGCAGGCGTACAGGGGGCACCACCATATATTTT	CASRRTGGTTIYF
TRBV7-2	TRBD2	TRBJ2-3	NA	TGTGCCAGCAGCTCAATAGCGGGGGCGGGAGATACGCAGTATTTT	CASSSIAGAGDTQYF
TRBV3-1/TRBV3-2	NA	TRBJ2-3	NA	TGTGCCAGCAGCCCCTCTAAAAATACGCAGTATTTT	CASSPSKNTQYF
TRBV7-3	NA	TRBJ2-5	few	TGTGCCAGCAGCTTAATTGCGGGTTTCGAGACCCAGTACTTC	CASSLIAGFETQYF
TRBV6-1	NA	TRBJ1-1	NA	TGTGCCAGCAGTGAATTAAAGGGAGCGAACACTGAAGCTTTCTTT	CASSELKGANTEAFF
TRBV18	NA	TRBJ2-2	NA	TGTGCCAGCTCACCACCCACAGGGACCGGGGAGCTGTTTTTT	CASSPPTGTGELFF
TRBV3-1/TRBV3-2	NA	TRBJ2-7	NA	TGTGCCAGCAGCAACCTCGGGTCAAACTACGAGCAGTACTTC	CASSNLGSNYEQYF
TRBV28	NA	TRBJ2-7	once	TGTGCCAGCAGTCCCGGCGGAGCTCTAGGCTACGAGCAGTACTTC	CASSPGGALGYEQYF
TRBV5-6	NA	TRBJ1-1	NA	TGTGCCAGCAGCCCGAATCCCACGGTTTCGAACACTGAAGCTTTCTTT	CASSPNPTVSNTEAFF
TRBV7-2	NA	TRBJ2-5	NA	TGTGCCAGCAGCTTTGGCCTGAAGACCCAGTACTTC	CASSFGLKTQYF
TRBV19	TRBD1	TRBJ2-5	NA	TGTGCCAGTAGTAGGACAGGGCCAGGAGAGACCCAGTACTTC	CASSRTGPGETQYF
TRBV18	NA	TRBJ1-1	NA	TGTGCCAGCTCACGTAGAGAGGACACTGAAGCTTTCTTT	CASSRREDTEAFF
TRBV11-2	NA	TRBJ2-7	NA	TGTGCCAGCAGCTTAGCCGCGGGCCACGCCTACGAGCAGTACTTC	CASSLAAGHAYEQYF
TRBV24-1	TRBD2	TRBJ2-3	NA	TGTGCCACCAGTGATTTTACGGGGGGGCGGGGAGATACGCAGTATTTT	CATSDFTGGRGDTQYF
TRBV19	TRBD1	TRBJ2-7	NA	TGTGCCAGTAGTAGGGGACAGGGCAACGAGCAGTACTTC	CASSRGQGNEQYF
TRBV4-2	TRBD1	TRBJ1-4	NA	TGTGCCAGCAGCCAAGAACTACGGACAGGGCTTAATGAAAAACTGTTTTTT	CASSQELRTGLNEKLFF
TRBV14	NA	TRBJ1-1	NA	TGTGCCAGCAGCCAAGTTATACCACAGGGAAACACTGAAGCTTTCTTT	CASSQVIPQGNTEAFF
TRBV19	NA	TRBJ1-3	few	TGTGCCAGTAGTCCAGGAAACACCATATATTTT	CASSPGNTIYF
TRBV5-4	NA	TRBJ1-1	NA	TGTGCCAGCAGCTTGTGGGACACTCCCCGGGAAGCTTTCTTT	CASSLWDTPREAFF
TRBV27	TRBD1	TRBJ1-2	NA	TGTGCCAGCAGTTCCCGACAGGGGGAAATGGGTGGCTACACCTTC	CASSSRQGEMGGYTF
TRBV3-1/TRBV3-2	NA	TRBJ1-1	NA	TGTGCCAGCAGCTACAAAGAGAACACTGAAGCTTTCTTT	CASSYKENTEAFF
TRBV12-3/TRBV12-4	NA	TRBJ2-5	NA	TGTGCCAGCAGTTCAACTAGCAGAGAGACCCAGTACTTC	CASSSTSRETQYF
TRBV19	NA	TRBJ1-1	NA	TGTGCCACCCGACAGGACCCAATGAACACTGAAGCTTTCTTT	CATRQDPMNTEAFF
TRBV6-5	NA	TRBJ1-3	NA	TGTGCCAGCAGTTACTCGAGTACAGTGGCGGGAAACACCATATATTTT	CASSYSSTVAGNTIYF
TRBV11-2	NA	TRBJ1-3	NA	TGTGCCAGCAGCTTAGTCAGATCAGGGCGCTACGGAAACACCATATATTTT	CASSLVRSGRYGNTIYF
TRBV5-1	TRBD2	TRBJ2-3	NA	TGCGCCAGCAGCCCGGGACTAGCGGGGGGGCAAGATACGCAGTATTTT	CASSPGLAGGQDTQYF
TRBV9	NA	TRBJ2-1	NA	TGTGCCAGCAGCGCAATTTCCGATCTAGCTTACAATGAGCAGTTCTTC	CASSAISDLAYNEQFF
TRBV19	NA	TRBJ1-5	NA	TGTGCCAGTAGTATTAAAGTCAGGGGAGGCAATCAGCCCCAGCATTTT	CASSIKVRGGNQPQHF
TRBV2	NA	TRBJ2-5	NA	TGTGCCAGTCTAGGGGGGGCCCAGTACTTC	CASLGGAQYF
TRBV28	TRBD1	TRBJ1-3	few	TGTGCCAGCAACCGAGACAGGGGGTTCGGGGGAAACACCATATATTTT	CASNRDRGFGGNTIYF
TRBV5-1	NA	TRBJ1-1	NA	TGCGCCAGCAGCTTGTCTTTGAGGGGCAGGGGGAACACTGAAGCTTTCTTT	CASSLSLRGRGNTEAFF
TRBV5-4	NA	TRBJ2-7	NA	TGTGCCAGCAGCTCCCGGGACAACCACGAGCAGTACTTC	CASSSRDNHEQYF
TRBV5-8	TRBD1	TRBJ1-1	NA	TGTGCCAGCAGCTTTAGGGGGCTAACGAACACTGAAGCTTTCTTT	CASSFRGLTNTEAFF
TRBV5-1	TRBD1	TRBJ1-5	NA	TGCGCCAGCAGCTTGGGACAGGGGCCCCAGCATTTT	CASSLGQGPQHF
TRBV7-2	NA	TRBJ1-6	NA	TGTGCCAGCAGCTTAAGATTACCAGTACACGTTTTAAATTCACCCCTCCACTTT	CASSLRLPVHVLNSPLHF
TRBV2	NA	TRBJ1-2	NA	TGTGCCAGCGGTAGTCAGGGCCGAATAGAGGGCTACACCTTC	CASGSQGRIEGYTF
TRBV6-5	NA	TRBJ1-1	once	TGTGCCAGCAGGCGACAGACGAACACTGAAGCTTTCTTT	CASRRQTNTEAFF
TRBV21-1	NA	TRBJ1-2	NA	TGTGCCAGCAAACCCCGGAGGAGGGAGACATATGGCTACACCTTC	CASKPRRRETYGYTF
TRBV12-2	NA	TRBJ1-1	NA	TGTGCAAGTCGCCCTCTCGCGGGCAATATGAACACTGAAGCTTTCTTT	CASRPLAGNMNTEAFF
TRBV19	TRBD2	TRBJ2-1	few	TGTGCCAGTAATCCTTGGACTAGCGGGAGGGTCAATGAGCAGTTCTTC	CASNPWTSGRVNEQFF
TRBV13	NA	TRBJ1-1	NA	TGTGCCAGCAGCTTAGTTGGGCAGGCTATCACTGAAGCTTTCTTT	CASSLVGQAITEAFF